This TCR beta chain comes out of a study of Ad26.COV2.S vaccination and SARS-CoV-2 variants. Study details: Intramuscular Ad26.COV2.S doses were given once or twice, 56 days apart.

General study findings and limits: Non-spike TCR breadth did not differ much between vaccine and placebo recipients. The study found higher spike-specific TCR breadth in vaccine than placebo recipients.

Sample treatment: around 19 received Ad26.COV2.S at low or high dose, single or two shots; about 5 received placebo; per-sample allocation not given. Following the first vaccine or placebo injection, samples were taken on day 63. As to this clone: The antigen is undetermined.

The ends lost 6 bases at V and 0 bases at J; junction bases unmatched: 5. The CDR3 consists of 14 residues. Germline V CDR1 and CDR2: GTSNPN, SVGIG (reference sequence). Sequencing was performed with immunoSEQ multiplex PCR; in TCRdb, only in-frame clones are kept and a portion is missing. The sample lists about 400,000 clones, about nine tenths occurring once. The chain employs TRBV30 and TRBJ1-1, with TRBD1 matching over 9 bases. The sample here was peripheral blood, taken in a trial of Ad26.COV2.S vaccine versus placebo. The receptor was derived from a person between 18 and 59 years old who received the Ad26.COV2.S COVID-19 vaccine or a placebo. The CDR3 is CACDRGKLNTEAFF. In DNA, the CDR3 is TGTGCCTGTGACAGGGGGAAGCTGAACACTGAAGCTTTCTTT.